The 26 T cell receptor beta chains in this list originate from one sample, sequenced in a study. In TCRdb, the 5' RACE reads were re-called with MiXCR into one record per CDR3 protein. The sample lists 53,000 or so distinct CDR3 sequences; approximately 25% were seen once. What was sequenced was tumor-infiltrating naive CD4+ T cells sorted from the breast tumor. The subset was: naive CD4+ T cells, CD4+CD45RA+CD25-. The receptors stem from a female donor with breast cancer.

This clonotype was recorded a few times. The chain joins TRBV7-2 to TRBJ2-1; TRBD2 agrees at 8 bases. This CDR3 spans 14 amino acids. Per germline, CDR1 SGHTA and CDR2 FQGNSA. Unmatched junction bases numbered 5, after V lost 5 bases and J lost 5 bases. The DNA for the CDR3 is TGTGCCAGCAGCCCTCCGGGACTAGACAATGAGCAGTTCTTC. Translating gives CASSPPGLDNEQFF. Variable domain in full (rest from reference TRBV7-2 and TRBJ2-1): GAGVSQSPSNKVTEKGKDVELRCDPISGHTALYWYRQSLGQGLEFLIYFQGNSAPDKSGLPSDRFSAERTGGSVSTLTIQRTQQEDSAVYLCASSPPGLDNEQFFGPGTRLTVL.

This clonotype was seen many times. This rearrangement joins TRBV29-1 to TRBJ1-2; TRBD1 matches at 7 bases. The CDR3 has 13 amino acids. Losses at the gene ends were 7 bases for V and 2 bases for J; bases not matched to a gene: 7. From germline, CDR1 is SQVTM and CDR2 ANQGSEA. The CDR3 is CSASTGSNYGYTF. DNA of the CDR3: TGCAGCGCCTCGACAGGGAGCAACTATGGCTACACCTTC.

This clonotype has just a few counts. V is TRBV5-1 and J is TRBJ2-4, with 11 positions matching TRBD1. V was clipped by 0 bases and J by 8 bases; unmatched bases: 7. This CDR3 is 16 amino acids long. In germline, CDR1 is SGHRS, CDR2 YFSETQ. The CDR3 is CASSLDGQGAWDIQYF. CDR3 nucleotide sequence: TGCGCCAGCAGCTTGGATGGACAGGGGGCATGGGACATTCAGTACTTC.

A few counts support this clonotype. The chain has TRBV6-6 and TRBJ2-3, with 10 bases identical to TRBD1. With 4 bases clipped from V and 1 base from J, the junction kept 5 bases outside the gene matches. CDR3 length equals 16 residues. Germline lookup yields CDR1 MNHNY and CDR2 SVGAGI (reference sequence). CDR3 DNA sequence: TGTGCCAGCAGTTTCCGACAGGGGGCTCGCACAGATACGCAGTATTTT. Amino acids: CASSFRQGARTDTQYF.

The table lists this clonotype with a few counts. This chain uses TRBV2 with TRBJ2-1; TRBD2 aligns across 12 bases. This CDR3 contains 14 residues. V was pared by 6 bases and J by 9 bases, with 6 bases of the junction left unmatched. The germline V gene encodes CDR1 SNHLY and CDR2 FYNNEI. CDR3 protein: CASSPSGRASEQFF. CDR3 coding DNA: TGTGCCAGCAGCCCTAGCGGGAGGGCCAGTGAGCAGTTCTTC.

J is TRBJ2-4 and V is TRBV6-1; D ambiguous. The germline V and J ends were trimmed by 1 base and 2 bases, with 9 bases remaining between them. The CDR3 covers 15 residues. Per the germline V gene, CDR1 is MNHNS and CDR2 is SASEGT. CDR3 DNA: TGTGCCAGCAGTGAAGTGACATTTCCCAAAAACATTCAGTACTTC. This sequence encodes CASSEVTFPKNIQYF.

CDR3 amino acids: CASSQGMGGTGELFF. The DNA of the CDR3 is TGCGCCAGCAGCCAAGGAATGGGGGGGACCGGGGAGCTGTTTTTT. The V and J genes are TRBV4-1 and TRBJ2-2; TRBD2 matches at 7 bases. The CDR3 consists of 15 residues. Germline-derived CDR1 and CDR2 are MGHRA and YSYEKL. Unmatched junction bases numbered 4, after V lost 1 base and J lost 5 bases.

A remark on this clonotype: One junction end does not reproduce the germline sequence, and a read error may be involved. The DNA for the CDR3 is TGTGCCAGCAGTGAAAGCGGAATGAACACTGATGCTTTCTTT. As protein: CASSESGMNTDAFF. The J gene is TRBJ1-1, the V gene TRBV2, with D unresolved. This CDR3 is built from 14 residues. CDR1 is SNHLY, CDR2 FYNNEI, per germline.

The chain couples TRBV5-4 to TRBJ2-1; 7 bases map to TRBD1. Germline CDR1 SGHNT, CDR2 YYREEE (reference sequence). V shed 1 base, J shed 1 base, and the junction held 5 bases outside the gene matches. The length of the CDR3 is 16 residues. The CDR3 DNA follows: TGTGCCAGCAGCTTGCCGGGACAGAGGTCCTACAATGAGCAGTTCTTC. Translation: CASSLPGQRSYNEQFF.

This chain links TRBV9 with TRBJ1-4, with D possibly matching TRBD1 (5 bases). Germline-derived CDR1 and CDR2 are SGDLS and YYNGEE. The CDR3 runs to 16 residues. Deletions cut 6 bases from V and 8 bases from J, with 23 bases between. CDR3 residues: CASTRGVQKSGEKLFF. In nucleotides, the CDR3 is TGTGCCAGCACCCGGGGGGTCCAGAAGTCCGGCGAAAAACTGTTTTTT.

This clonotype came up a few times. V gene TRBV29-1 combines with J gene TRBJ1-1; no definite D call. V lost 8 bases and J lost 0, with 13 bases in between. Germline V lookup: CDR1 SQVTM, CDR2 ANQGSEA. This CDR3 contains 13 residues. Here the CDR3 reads CSSEGYMNTEAFF. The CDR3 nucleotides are TGCAGCTCTGAGGGTTATATGAACACTGAAGCTTTCTTT.

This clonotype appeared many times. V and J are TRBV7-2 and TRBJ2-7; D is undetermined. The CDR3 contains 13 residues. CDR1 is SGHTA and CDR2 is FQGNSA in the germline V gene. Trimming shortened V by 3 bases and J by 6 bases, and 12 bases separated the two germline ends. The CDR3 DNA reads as TGTGCCAGCAGCTTCAGAGTCGGGCGCGAGCAGTACTTC. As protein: CASSFRVGREQYF.

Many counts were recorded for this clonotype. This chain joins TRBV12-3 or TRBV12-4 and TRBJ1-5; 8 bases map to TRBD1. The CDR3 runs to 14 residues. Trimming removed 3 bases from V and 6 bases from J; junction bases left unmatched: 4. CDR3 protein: CASSFGQGGQPQHF. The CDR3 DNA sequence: TGTGCCAGCAGTTTCGGACAGGGAGGTCAGCCCCAGCATTTT.

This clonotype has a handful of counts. The DNA of the CDR3 is TGCGCCAGCAGCTCCGGACTAGCGGACTACAATGAGCAGTTCTTC. It translates to CASSSGLADYNEQFF. The chain recombines TRBV5-1 with TRBJ2-1; the match to TRBD2 covers 10 bases. Germline loops: CDR1 SGHRS, CDR2 YFSETQ. The CDR3 runs 15 residues. J gave up 3 bases and V 3 bases, and 3 bases lay outside the gene matches.

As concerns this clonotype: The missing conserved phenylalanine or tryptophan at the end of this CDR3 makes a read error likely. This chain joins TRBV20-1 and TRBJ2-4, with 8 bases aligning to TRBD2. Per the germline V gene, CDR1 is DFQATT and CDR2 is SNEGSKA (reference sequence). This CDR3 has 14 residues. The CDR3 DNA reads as TGCAGTGTTCTAGCGGGTGAAGCCATAAACATTCAGTACTCC. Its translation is CSVLAGEAINIQYS.

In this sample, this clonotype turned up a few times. The CDR3 sequence: CATSEWAGGPDEQFF. As DNA, the CDR3 is TGTGCCACCAGTGAGTGGGCGGGAGGGCCCGATGAGCAGTTCTTC. The rearrangement links TRBV24-1 to TRBJ2-1, with 9 bases fitting TRBD2. This CDR3 spans 15 amino acids. V lost 4 bases, J lost 8 bases, and 8 bases stayed unmatched. The germline CDR1 and CDR2 sequences are KGHDR and SFDVKD.

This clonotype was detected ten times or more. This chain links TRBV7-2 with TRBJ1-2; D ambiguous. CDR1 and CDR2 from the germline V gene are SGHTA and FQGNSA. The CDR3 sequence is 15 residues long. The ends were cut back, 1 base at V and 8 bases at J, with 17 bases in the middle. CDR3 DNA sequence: TGTGCCAGCAGCTTAGTGGCGGGGATAGCTAAAGGCTACACCTTC. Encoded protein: CASSLVAGIAKGYTF.

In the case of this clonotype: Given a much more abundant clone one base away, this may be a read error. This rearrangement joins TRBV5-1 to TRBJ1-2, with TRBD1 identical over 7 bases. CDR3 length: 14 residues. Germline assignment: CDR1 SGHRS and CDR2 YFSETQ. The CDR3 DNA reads TGCGCCAGCAGCCATCCAGGACAGGCGGATGGCTGCACCTTC. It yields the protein CASSHPGQADGCTF.

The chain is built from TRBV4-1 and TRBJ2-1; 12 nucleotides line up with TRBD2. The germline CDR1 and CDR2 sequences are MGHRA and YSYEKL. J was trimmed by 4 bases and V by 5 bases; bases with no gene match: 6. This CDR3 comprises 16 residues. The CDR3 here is CASSKLLAGGYNEQFF. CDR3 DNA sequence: TGCGCCAGCAGCAAATTACTAGCGGGAGGTTACAATGAGCAGTTCTTC.

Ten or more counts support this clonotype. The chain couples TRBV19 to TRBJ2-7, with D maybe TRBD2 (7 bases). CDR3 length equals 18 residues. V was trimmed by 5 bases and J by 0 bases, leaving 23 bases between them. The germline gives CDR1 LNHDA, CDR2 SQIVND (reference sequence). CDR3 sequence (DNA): TGTGCCAGTAGTGCGTTACCTTCGGGGAGGGGGAGCTCCTACGAGCAGTACTTC. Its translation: CASSALPSGRGSSYEQYF.

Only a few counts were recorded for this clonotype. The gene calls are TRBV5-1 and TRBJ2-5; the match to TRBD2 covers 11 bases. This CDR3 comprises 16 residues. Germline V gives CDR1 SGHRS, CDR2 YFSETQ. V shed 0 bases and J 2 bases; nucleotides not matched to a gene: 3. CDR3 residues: CASSLGLAGKQETQYF. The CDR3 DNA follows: TGCGCCAGCAGCTTGGGACTAGCGGGGAAACAAGAGACCCAGTACTTC.

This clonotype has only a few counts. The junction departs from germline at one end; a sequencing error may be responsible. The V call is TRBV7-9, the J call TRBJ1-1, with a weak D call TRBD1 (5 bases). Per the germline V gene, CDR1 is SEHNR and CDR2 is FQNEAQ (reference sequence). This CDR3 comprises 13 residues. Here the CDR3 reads CASSLGDSTEVFF. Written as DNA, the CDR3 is TGTGCCAGCAGCTTAGGTGACAGCACTGAAGTTTTCTTT. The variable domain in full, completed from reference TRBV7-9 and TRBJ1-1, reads DTGVSQNPRHKITKRGQNVTFRCDPISEHNRLYWYRQTLGQGPEFLTYFQNEAQLEKSRLLSDRFSAERPKGSFSTLEIQRTEQGDSAMYLCASSLGDSTEVFFGQGTRLTVV.

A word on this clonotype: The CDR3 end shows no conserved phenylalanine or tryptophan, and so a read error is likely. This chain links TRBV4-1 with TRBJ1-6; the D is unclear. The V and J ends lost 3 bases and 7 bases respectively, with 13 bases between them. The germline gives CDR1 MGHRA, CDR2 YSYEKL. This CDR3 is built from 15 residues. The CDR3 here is CASSQSANPNSPLHV. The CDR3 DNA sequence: TGCGCCAGCAGCCAGTCGGCGAACCCAAATTCACCCCTCCACGTT.

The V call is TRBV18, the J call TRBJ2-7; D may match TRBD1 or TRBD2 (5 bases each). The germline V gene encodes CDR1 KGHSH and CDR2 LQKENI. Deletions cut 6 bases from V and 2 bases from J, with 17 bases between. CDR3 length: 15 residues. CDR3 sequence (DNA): TGTGCCAGCTCCCCCAACCGAAGGGGAGCCTACGAGCAGTACTTC. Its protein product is CASSPNRRGAYEQYF. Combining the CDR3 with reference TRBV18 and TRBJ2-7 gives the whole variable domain NAGVMQNPRHLVRRRGQEARLRCSPMKGHSHVYWYRQLPEEGLKFMVYLQKENIIDESGMPKERFSAEFPKEGPSILRIQQVVRGDSAAYFCASSPNRRGAYEQYFGPGTRLTVT.

CDR3 bases: TGCAGTGCTGGCTTAACCAGGCCTTCGGGAAATTCACCCCTCCACTTT. Translating gives CSAGLTRPSGNSPLHF. V and J are TRBV20-1 and TRBJ1-6; D is unresolved. Per germline, CDR1 DFQATT and CDR2 SNEGSKA (reference sequence). CDR3 length: 16 residues. Trimming stripped 5 bases from V and 7 bases from J, with 21 bases between.

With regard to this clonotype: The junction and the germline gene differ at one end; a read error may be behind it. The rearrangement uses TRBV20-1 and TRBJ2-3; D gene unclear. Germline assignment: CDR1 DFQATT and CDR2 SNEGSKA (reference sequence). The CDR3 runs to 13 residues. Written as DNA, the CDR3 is TGCAGTGCCAGAGAAACCGAAACGGATACGCAGTATTTT. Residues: CSARETETDTQYF.